This T cell receptor (beta chain) was sequenced for a study of T cell responses to AZD1222 COVID-19 vaccine. General observations from the study: The breadth and depth of Spike-specific TCRs increased once two AZD1222 doses had been given. Among vaccine-associated CD4 TCRs, coverage spanned spike, with dominance at 160-218 and 743-854. Baseline seropositives among AZD1222 recipients totaled only six or seven.

Second doses that came at about 4 or about 12 weeks were put together. With regard to this clone: The target antigen is unknown.

The repertoire was sequenced with immunoSEQ multiplex PCR; TCRdb's copy has only in-frame clones and lacks some. The repertoire holds 130,000 to 150,000 clones, with more than 70% as singletons. V shed 5 bases and J 4 bases; nucleotides not matched to a gene: 4. The CDR3 loop spans 15 amino acids. The germline V gene encodes CDR1 LGHNT and CDR2 FRNRAP. This sequence was found in an adult who received the AZD1222 COVID-19 vaccine. The specimen was peripheral blood, collected 28 days after the second AZD1222 dose. This chain uses TRBV12-5 with TRBJ2-2, with TRBD1 identical over 10 bases. The CDR3 DNA is TGTGCTAGTGGTCCGGGACAGGGGAGCACCGGGGAGCTGTTTTTT. This codes for CASGPGQGSTGELFF. The whole variable domain, filled in from reference TRBV12-5 and TRBJ2-2, reads DARVTQTPRHKVTEMGQEVTMRCQPILGHNTVFWYRQTMMQGLELLAYFRNRAPLDDSGMPKDRFSAEMPDATLATLKIQPSEPRDSAVYFCASGPGQGSTGELFFGEGSRLTVL.